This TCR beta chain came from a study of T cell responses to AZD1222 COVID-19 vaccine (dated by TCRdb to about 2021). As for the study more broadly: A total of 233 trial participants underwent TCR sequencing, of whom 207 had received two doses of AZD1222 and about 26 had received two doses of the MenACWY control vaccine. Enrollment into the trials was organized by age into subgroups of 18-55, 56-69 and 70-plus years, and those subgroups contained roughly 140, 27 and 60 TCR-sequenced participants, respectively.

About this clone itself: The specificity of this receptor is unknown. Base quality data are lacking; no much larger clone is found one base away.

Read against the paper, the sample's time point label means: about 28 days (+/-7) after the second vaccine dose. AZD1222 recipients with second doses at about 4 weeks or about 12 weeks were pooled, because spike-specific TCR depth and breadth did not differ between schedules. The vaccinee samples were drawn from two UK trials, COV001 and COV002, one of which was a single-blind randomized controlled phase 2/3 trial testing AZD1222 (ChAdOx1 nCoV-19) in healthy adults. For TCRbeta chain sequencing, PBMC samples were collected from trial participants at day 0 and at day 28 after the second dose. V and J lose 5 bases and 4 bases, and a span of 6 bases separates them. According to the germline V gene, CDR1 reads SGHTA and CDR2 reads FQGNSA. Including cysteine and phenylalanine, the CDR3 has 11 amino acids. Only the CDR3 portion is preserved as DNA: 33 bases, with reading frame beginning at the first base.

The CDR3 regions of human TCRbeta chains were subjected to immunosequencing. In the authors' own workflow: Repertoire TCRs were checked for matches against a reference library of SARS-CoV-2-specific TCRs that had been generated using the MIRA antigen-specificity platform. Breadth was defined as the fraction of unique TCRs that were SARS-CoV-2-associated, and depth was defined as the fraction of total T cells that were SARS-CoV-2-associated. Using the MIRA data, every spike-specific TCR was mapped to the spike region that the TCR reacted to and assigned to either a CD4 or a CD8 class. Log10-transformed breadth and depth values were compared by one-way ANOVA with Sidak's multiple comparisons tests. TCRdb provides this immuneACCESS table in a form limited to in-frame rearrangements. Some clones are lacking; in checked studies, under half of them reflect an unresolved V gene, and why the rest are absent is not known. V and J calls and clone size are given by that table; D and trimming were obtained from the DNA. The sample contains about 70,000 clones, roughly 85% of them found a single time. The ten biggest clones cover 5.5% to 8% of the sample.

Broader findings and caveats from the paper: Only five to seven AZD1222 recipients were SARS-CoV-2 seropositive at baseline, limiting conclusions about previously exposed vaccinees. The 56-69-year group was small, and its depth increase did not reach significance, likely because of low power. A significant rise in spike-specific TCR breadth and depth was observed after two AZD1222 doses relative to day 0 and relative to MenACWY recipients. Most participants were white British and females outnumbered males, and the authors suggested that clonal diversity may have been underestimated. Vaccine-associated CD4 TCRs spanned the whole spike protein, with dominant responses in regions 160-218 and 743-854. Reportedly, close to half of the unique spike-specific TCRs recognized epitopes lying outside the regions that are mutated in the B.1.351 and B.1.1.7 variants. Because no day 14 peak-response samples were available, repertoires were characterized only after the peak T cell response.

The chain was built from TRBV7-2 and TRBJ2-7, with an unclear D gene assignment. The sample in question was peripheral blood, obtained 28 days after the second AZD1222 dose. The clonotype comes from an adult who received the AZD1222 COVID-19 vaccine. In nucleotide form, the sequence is TGTGCCAGCAGCCCATCTTACGAGCAGTACTTC. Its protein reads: CASSPSYEQYF.